Below are 16 T cell receptor beta chains sequenced from a single sample in a study of OX40 agonist ivuxolimab in advanced cancers. TCRdb's copy holds only in-frame clones and misses some; the assay was immunoSEQ multiplex PCR. The sample consists of around 67,000 clones, 83% of them appearing once. This specimen was CD4+ or CD8+ T cells sorted from blood, taken in a trial of the OX40 agonist ivuxolimab. These receptors came from an adult with an advanced solid tumor such as melanoma, head and neck, liver or kidney cancer.

This chain uses TRBV2 with TRBJ2-7; the D gene is possibly TRBD2 (6 bases). Germline V gene lookup returns CDR1 SNHLY and CDR2 FYNNEI. This CDR3 contains 15 residues. V was shortened by 3 bases and J by 6 bases, with 18 bases between the two germline ends. Here the CDR3 DNA reads TGTGCCAGCAGTGACCGGGGGTTCCAGCCGGGCGAGCAGTACTTC. Protein product: CASSDRGFQPGEQYF.

The genes are TRBV27 and TRBJ1-5; maybe TRBD1 (5 bases). V was pared by 3 bases and J by 3 bases, with 6 bases between. The CDR3 extends over 13 amino acids. CDR1 and CDR2 from the germline V gene are MNHEY and SMNVEV (reference sequence). The CDR3 sequence is CASSLTVNQPQHF. As DNA, the CDR3 is TGTGCCAGCAGTTTGACAGTCAATCAGCCCCAGCATTTT.

The chain is built from TRBV5-3 and TRBJ2-7; 7 bases align to TRBD1. TRBV5-3 is an ORF, and what it does is uncertain. The CDR3 length is 14 residues. J gave up 6 bases and V 0 bases, and 6 bases lay outside the gene matches. The CDR3 DNA is TGTGCCAGAAGCTTGGTAAGACAGGGTGGCGAGCAGTACTTC. It translates to CARSLVRQGGEQYF.

This clone was detected only a few times. CDR3 in amino acids: CASSITGSNQPQHF. CDR3 sequence (DNA): TGTGCCAGTAGTATAACGGGTAGCAATCAGCCCCAGCATTTT. The rearrangement links TRBV19 to TRBJ1-5; D is unclear. CDR1 LNHDA and CDR2 SQIVND come from the germline V gene (reference sequence). Deletions cut 2 bases from V and 0 bases from J, with 5 bases between. The CDR3 loop spans 14 amino acids.

The V gene is TRBV28, the J gene TRBJ2-2; 8 bases are a match to TRBD1. This CDR3 has 14 amino acids. J lost 9 bases, V lost 6 bases, and 9 bases had no gene match. Per germline, CDR1 MDHEN and CDR2 SYDVKM. The CDR3 nucleotides read TGTGCCAGCAGGGACAGGGAGAAGCGTTGGGAGCTGTTTTTT. Translated, it gives CASRDREKRWELFF.

The chain joins TRBV10-1 to TRBJ2-1, with TRBD1 identical over 8 bases. The V gene's germline CDR1 is WNHNN and CDR2 SYGVQD (reference sequence). There are 15 residues in the CDR3. J lost 3 bases, V lost 3 bases, and 4 bases had no gene match. The CDR3 nucleotides read TGCGCCAGCAGTGACCCCGGGACAGGCTACAATGAGCAGTTCTTC. Translated, it gives CASSDPGTGYNEQFF.

This clone was found a few times. The genes are TRBV7-9 and TRBJ2-1, with 16 bases fitting TRBD2. V lost 5 bases to trimming and J lost 9 bases; unmatched junction nucleotides: 10. There are 17 residues in the CDR3. The germline gives CDR1 SEHNR, CDR2 FQNEAQ (reference sequence). The chain's CDR3 is CASSPPGTSGRATEQFF. The CDR3 nucleotides read TGTGCCAGCAGCCCACCCGGGACTAGCGGGAGGGCCACTGAGCAGTTCTTC.

The J gene is TRBJ2-1, the V gene TRBV7-2; no definite D call. Germline CDR1 SGHTA, CDR2 FQGNSA. This CDR3 has 15 amino acids. The ends were cut back, 5 bases at V and 0 bases at J, with 11 bases in the middle. The chain's CDR3 is CASSQTRSSYNEQFF. The CDR3 coding sequence is TGTGCCAGCAGCCAGACAAGGAGCTCCTACAATGAGCAGTTCTTC.

The chain links TRBV5-4 to TRBJ2-2, with a weak D call TRBD2 (6 bases). There are 14 residues in the CDR3. The V and J ends lost 3 bases and 6 bases respectively, with 12 bases between them. CDR1 SGHNT and CDR2 YYREEE come from the germline V gene (reference sequence). This CDR3 reads CASSSGLEAGELFF. In nucleotides, the CDR3 is TGTGCCAGCAGCTCGGGACTGGAGGCCGGGGAGCTGTTTTTT.

The V and J genes are TRBV29-1 and TRBJ2-2; D ambiguous. Trimming left V 5 bases short and J 7 bases short, with 14 bases between. Germline V gives CDR1 SQVTM, CDR2 ANQGSEA. The CDR3 is 13 residues long. CDR3: CSVTLSSVGELFF. Here the CDR3 DNA reads TGCAGCGTTACACTATCTAGTGTCGGGGAGCTGTTTTTT.

The V call is TRBV5-4, the J call TRBJ2-6; D is unresolved. V was shortened by 4 bases and J by 0 bases, with 2 bases between the two germline ends. This CDR3 is built from 13 residues. Germline lookup yields CDR1 SGHNT and CDR2 YYREEE (reference sequence). CDR3 sequence (DNA): TGTGCCAGCAGCATCTCTGGGGCCAACGTCCTGACTTTC. It translates to CASSISGANVLTF.

The V gene is TRBV5-8, the J gene TRBJ2-5; a weak D match, TRBD1 (5 bases). Between the trimmed V and J ends, which lost 2 bases and 1 base, there was a span of 9 bases. CDR1 is SGHTS, CDR2 YDEGEE, per germline. The CDR3 is 14 amino acids. This chain's CDR3 is CASSFYQGQETQYF. The CDR3 bases are TGTGCCAGCAGCTTTTACCAGGGCCAAGAGACCCAGTACTTC.

This clone was recorded once. The chain links TRBV6-5 to TRBJ2-7; D gene unclear. This CDR3 is built from 16 residues. The ends were cut back, 0 bases at V and 7 bases at J, with 19 bases in the middle. The germline V gene encodes CDR1 MNHEY and CDR2 SVGAGI. CDR3 sequence: CASSYSIFSRVGEQYF. For the CDR3, the DNA is TGTGCCAGCAGTTACTCGATATTCAGCCGAGTCGGGGAGCAGTACTTC.

V and J are TRBV5-1 and TRBJ2-7; either TRBD1 or TRBD2 may supply D (5 bases each). The CDR3 runs to 17 residues. V lost 4 bases and J 2 bases, leaving 22 bases between the germline ends. Germline values: CDR1 SGHRS, CDR2 YFSETQ. As DNA, the CDR3 is TGCGCCAGCAGCCCCCCTGGGGCCCGGACTCGCCCCTACGAGCAGTACTTC. Its protein product is CASSPPGARTRPYEQYF.

The rearrangement links TRBV11-1 to TRBJ1-1, with D perhaps TRBD1 (5 bases). Germline CDR1 SGHAT, CDR2 FQDESV (reference sequence). Trimming shortened V by 3 bases and J by 0 bases, and 8 bases separated the two germline ends. The CDR3 spans 14 residues. The CDR3 DNA follows: TGTGCCAGCAGCTTGGACATGATGAACACTGAAGCTTTCTTT. Its translation is CASSLDMMNTEAFF.

The chain combines TRBV25-1 with TRBJ1-2; D gene ambiguous. The germline gives CDR1 MGHDK, CDR2 SYGVNS. The CDR3 sequence is 11 residues long. Trimming left V 3 bases short and J 7 bases short, with 6 bases between. This CDR3 is CASSDSFGYTF. The DNA for the CDR3 is TGTGCCAGCAGTGACAGTTTTGGCTACACCTTC.